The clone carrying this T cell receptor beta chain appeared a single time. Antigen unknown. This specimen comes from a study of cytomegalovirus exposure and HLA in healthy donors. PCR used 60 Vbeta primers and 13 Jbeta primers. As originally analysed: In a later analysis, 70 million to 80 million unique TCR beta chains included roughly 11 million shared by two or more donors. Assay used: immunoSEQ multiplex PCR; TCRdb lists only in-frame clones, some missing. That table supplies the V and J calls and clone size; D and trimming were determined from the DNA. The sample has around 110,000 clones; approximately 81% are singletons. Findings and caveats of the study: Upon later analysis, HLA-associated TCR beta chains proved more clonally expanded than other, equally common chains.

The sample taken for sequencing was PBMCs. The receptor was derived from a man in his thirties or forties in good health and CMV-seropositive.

For the CDR3, the DNA is TGTGCCACCAGCAGGAGGTGGGATACGCAGTATTTT. Translated, it gives CATSRRWDTQYF. The J gene is TRBJ2-3, the V gene TRBV15; no clear D gene. Germline assignment: CDR1 LNHNV and CDR2 YYDKDF (reference sequence). This CDR3 has 12 amino acids. V lost 3 bases, J lost 6 bases, and 7 bases lay in between.